This T cell receptor (beta chain) was documented in a study of blood T cell repertoires in COVID-19. Only one count was recorded for this clone. The data were produced by immunoSEQ multiplex PCR, yet TCRdb's version contains in-frame clones alone and is incomplete. The sample has around 140,000 clones; about 89% are singletons. This CDR3 has 15 amino acids. The V end lost 1 base, the J end lost 8 bases, and 14 bases lay between the germline ends. The germline gives CDR1 SGHDN, CDR2 FVKESK. The chain couples TRBV14 to TRBJ1-4; tentative D call: TRBD1 (5 bases). Sample: peripheral blood. The clonotype comes from a man over 45 with active or convalescent COVID-19. The CDR3 DNA reads TGTGCCAGCAGCCAAGGGGGCCCTATTTCGGAAAAACTGTTTTTT. This sequence encodes CASSQGGPISEKLFF.